The subject of this entry is one T cell receptor (beta chain). Its antigen remains unknown. These data are taken from a study of T cell responses to AZD1222 COVID-19 vaccine. The assay was immunoSEQ multiplex PCR, and TCRdb's table has in-frame clones only and misses some. The table shows about 170,000 clones, with roughly nine tenths occurring only once. The study's findings and limits: In all cases, repertoires were sampled only after the peak T cell response. Reportedly, nearly half the spike-specific TCRs target unmutated variant regions. Breadth and depth of Spike-specific TCRs rose after two AZD1222 doses. Clonal diversity may have been underestimated, and the donors were mostly white British, with more females than males.

Germline CDR1 is SGHNT and CDR2 is YYREEE (reference sequence). The V segment lost 2 bases and the J segment 5 bases; nucleotides outside the gene matches: 10. This CDR3 region has 17 residues. This chain connects TRBV5-4 to TRBJ1-6, with 7 bases lining up with TRBD1. Specimen: peripheral blood, collected 28 days after the second AZD1222 dose. This receptor was obtained from an adult who received the AZD1222 COVID-19 vaccine. The CDR3 loop is CASSLYGTEFNNSPLHF. CDR3 sequence (DNA): TGTGCCAGCAGCTTATATGGGACAGAATTTAATAATTCACCCCTCCACTTT.